These T cell receptor beta chains were read from a single sample in a study of OX40 agonist ivuxolimab in advanced cancers. Data came from immunoSEQ multiplex PCR; TCRdb stores just in-frame clones and leaves some out. Of tens of thousands of clones in the sample, around 84% were seen once. The sequences come from CD4+ or CD8+ T cells sorted from blood, collected in a trial of the OX40 agonist ivuxolimab. These receptors were obtained from an adult with an advanced solid tumor such as melanoma, head and neck, liver or kidney cancer. Each CDR3 is given with its conserved first and last residue. A D gene is named only where the DNA matches it firmly. The size field is filled for only some rows; it gives once, few, many or a size class.

d_gene,abundance,j_gene,v_gene,CDR3aa,CDR3nt
TRBD1,.,TRBJ2-7,TRBV6-1,CASSPGQNYEQYF,TGTGCCAGCAGCCCGGGACAGAACTACGAGCAGTACTTC
.,.,TRBJ2-1,TRBV5-1,CARSLSSYNEQFF,TGCGCCAGGTCCTTGAGTTCCTACAATGAGCAGTTCTTC
.,.,TRBJ1-2,TRBV6-5,CASSYARLYGYTF,TGTGCCAGCAGTTACGCACGGCTTTATGGCTACACCTTC
.,once,TRBJ2-7,TRBV5-1,CASSLVLSGEQYF,TGCGCCAGCAGCTTGGTCCTCTCTGGCGAGCAGTACTTC
TRBD2,.,TRBJ2-1,TRBV6-4,CASSGERGAYNEQFF,TGTGCCAGCAGTGGCGAGCGGGGGGCATACAATGAGCAGTTCTTC
.,.,TRBJ1-2,TRBV6-5,CASRQTASKGYTF,TGTGCCAGCAGACAGACCGCCAGTAAGGGCTACACCTTC
.,.,TRBJ2-7,TRBV5-5,CASSFTGEQYF,TGTGCCAGCAGCTTCACAGGCGAGCAGTACTTC
TRBD1,.,TRBJ1-2,TRBV6-1,CASSSPDRGSYGYTF,TGTGCCAGCAGTTCCCCGGACAGGGGCTCCTATGGCTACACCTTC
.,.,TRBJ1-2,TRBV18,CASSPEAGTLGGYTF,TGTGCCAGCTCACCCGAAGCCGGGACATTGGGTGGCTACACCTTC
.,.,TRBJ2-3,TRBV7-9,CASSPRGTDTQYF,TGTGCCAGCAGCCCCCGTGGCACAGATACGCAGTATTTT
.,few,TRBJ2-4,TRBV4-1,CASSQPRRGAKNIQYF,TGCGCCAGCAGCCAACCCCGGAGGGGAGCCAAAAACATTCAGTACTTC
.,.,TRBJ2-7,TRBV13,CASSPRDNYYEQYF,TGTGCCAGCAGCCCCCGGGACAACTACTACGAGCAGTACTTC
TRBD1,.,TRBJ1-2,TRBV5-4,CASSLSNVRGPYTF,TGTGCCAGCAGCTTGAGTAATGTGAGGGGGCCCTACACCTTC
TRBD1,.,TRBJ2-2,TRBV7-2,CASSKGNVWTGITGELFF,TGTGCCAGCTCTAAGGGCAATGTCTGGACAGGGATCACCGGGGAGCTGTTTTTT
TRBD1,few,TRBJ2-7,TRBV9,CASSTGTERLGEQYF,TGTGCCAGCAGCACCGGGACAGAGCGGCTAGGGGAGCAGTACTTC
TRBD2,.,TRBJ2-7,TRBV2,CASRTSGGLGHEQYF,TGTGCCAGCAGGACTAGCGGGGGGTTAGGCCACGAGCAGTACTTC
.,.,TRBJ2-2,TRBV7-2,CASGRGTANTGELFF,TGTGCCAGCGGCCGCGGGACAGCGAACACCGGGGAGCTGTTTTTT
.,.,TRBJ1-5,TRBV2,CASSRSGVNQPQHF,TGTGCCAGCAGTAGGTCGGGGGTGAATCAGCCCCAGCATTTT
TRBD1,.,TRBJ2-7,TRBV7-9,CASSLATGYPYEQYF,TGTGCCAGCAGCTTAGCGACAGGGTACCCCTACGAGCAGTACTTC
TRBD2,.,TRBJ2-7,TRBV6-1,CASRGTSPYEQYF,TGTGCCAGCAGAGGGACTAGCCCCTACGAGCAGTACTTC
TRBD1,.,TRBJ1-5,TRBV2,CASRDRQGSNQPQHF,TGTGCCAGCAGAGACAGACAGGGGAGCAATCAGCCCCAGCATTTT
TRBD2,.,TRBJ2-7,TRBV7-2,CASSYRAGGNYEQYF,TGTGCCAGCAGCTACCGGGCGGGGGGAAACTACGAGCAGTACTTC
TRBD1,.,TRBJ2-3,TRBV7-9,CASSPGQGPYRTDTQYF,TGTGCCAGCAGCCCTGGACAGGGCCCGTATCGCACAGATACGCAGTATTTT
.,.,TRBJ2-7,TRBV6-5,CATRRGGSYEQYF,TGTGCCACCAGGAGGGGGGGGTCCTACGAGCAGTACTTC
TRBD2,.,TRBJ2-5,TRBV15,CATSRVPSGGPETQYF,TGTGCCACCAGCAGAGTCCCTAGCGGGGGACCAGAGACCCAGTACTTC
TRBD1,.,TRBJ2-7,TRBV27,CASARQGAYYEQYF,TGTGCCAGCGCCCGACAGGGGGCATATTACGAGCAGTACTTC
TRBD1,.,TRBJ1-2,TRBV27,CASSTTGVYGYTF,TGTGCCAGCAGTACGACAGGGGTCTATGGCTACACCTTC
.,.,TRBJ1-1,TRBV29-1,CSVDYGVGSEAFF,TGCAGCGTTGACTACGGGGTGGGAAGCGAAGCTTTCTTT
.,.,TRBJ1-1,TRBV5-8,CASSFRQGRSEAFF,TGTGCCAGCAGCTTTAGGCAGGGTAGGTCTGAAGCTTTCTTT
.,.,TRBJ1-5,TRBV7-2,CASSRDGTYSNQPQHF,TGTGCCAGCAGCCGGGACGGTACCTATAGCAATCAGCCCCAGCATTTT
.,.,TRBJ1-3,TRBV5-1,CASSPDGSFGNTIYF,TGCGCCAGCAGTCCAGACGGGAGTTTCGGAAACACCATATATTTT
TRBD1,.,TRBJ2-2,TRBV7-9,CASSLQGAGELFF,TGTGCCAGCAGCTTACAGGGGGCCGGGGAGCTGTTTTTT
TRBD1,.,TRBJ2-7,TRBV18,CASSPALQGAWSYEQYF,TGTGCCAGCTCACCAGCCCTACAGGGGGCTTGGTCCTACGAGCAGTACTTC
.,.,TRBJ1-5,TRBV2,CASNRDGNQPQHF,TGTGCCAGCAATAGGGACGGCAATCAGCCCCAGCATTTT
TRBD1,.,TRBJ1-2,TRBV19,CASNGDRANYGYTF,TGTGCCAGTAACGGGGACAGGGCTAACTATGGCTACACCTTC
.,.,TRBJ1-4,TRBV21-1,CASIPRGKKVPREKLFF,TGTGCCAGCATCCCTAGAGGGAAGAAGGTACCTCGTGAAAAACTGTTTTTT
.,.,TRBJ1-6,TRBV6-5,CASSYEANNSPLHF,TGTGCCAGCAGTTACGAGGCCAATAATTCACCCCTCCACTTT
.,medium-sized,TRBJ1-6,TRBV6-1,CASSARSDVGNSPLHF,TGTGCCAGCAGTGCCCGATCGGACGTGGGGAATTCACCCCTCCACTTT
.,.,TRBJ2-1,TRBV7-6,CASSLVDNEQFF,TGTGCCAGCAGCTTAGTAGACAATGAGCAGTTCTTC
.,.,TRBJ1-5,TRBV5-1,CASSLATEVDGGNQPQHF,TGCGCCAGCAGCTTGGCCACCGAGGTAGACGGCGGAAATCAGCCCCAGCATTTT
TRBD2,.,TRBJ2-2,TRBV4-1,CASSQDEAGGTELFF,TGCGCCAGCAGCCAAGATGAAGCGGGGGGCACGGAGCTGTTTTTT
.,.,TRBJ1-2,TRBV19,CASSPGPNYGYTF,TGTGCCAGTAGTCCGGGCCCCAACTATGGCTACACCTTC
.,.,TRBJ1-4,TRBV18,CASSPPGIGDEKLFF,TGTGCCAGCTCGCCGCCCGGGATAGGGGATGAAAAACTGTTTTTT
.,.,TRBJ1-4,TRBV7-9,CASSLRRGATNEKLFF,TGTGCCAGCAGCTTAAGGCGTGGGGCAACTAATGAAAAACTGTTTTTT
.,once,TRBJ1-5,TRBV11-2,CASSLARSNQPQHF,TGTGCCAGCAGCTTAGCCAGAAGCAATCAGCCCCAGCATTTT